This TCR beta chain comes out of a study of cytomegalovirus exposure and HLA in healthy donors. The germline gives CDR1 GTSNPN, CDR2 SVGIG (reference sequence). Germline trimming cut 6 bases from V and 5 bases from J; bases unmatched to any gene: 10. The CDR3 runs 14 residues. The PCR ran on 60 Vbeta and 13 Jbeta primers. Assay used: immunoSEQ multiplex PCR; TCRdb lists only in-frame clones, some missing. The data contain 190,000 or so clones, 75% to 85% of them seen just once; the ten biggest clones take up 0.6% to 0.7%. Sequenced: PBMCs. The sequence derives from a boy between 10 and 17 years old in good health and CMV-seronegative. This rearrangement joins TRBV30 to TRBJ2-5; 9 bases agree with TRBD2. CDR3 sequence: CACPGGGGAETQYF. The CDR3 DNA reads TGTGCCTGCCCCGGCGGCGGGGGGGCCGAGACCCAGTACTTC.